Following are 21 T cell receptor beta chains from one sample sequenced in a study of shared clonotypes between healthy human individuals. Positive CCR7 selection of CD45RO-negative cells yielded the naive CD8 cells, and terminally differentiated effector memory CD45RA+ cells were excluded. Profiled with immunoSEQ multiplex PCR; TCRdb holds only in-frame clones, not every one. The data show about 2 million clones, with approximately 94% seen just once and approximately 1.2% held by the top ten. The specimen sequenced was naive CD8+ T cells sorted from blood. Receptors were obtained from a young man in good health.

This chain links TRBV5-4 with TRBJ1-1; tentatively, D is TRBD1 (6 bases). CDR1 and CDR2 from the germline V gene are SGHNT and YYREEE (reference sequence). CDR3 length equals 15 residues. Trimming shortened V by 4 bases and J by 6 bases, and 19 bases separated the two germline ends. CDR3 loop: CASSGGGSGYPEAFF. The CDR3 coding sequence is TGTGCCAGCAGCGGGGGCGGGTCAGGGTACCCTGAAGCTTTCTTT. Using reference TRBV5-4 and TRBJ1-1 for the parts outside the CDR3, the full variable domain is ETGVTQSPTHLIKTRGQQVTLRCSSQSGHNTVSWYQQALGQGPQFIFQYYREEENGRGNFPPRFSGLQFPNYSSELNVNALELDDSALYLCASSGGGSGYPEAFFGQGTRLTVV.

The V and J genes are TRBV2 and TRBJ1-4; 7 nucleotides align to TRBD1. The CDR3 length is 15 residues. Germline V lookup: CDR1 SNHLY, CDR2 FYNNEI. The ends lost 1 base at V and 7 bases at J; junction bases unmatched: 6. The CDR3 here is CASSEVQGYPEKLFF. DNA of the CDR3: TGTGCCAGCAGTGAAGTACAGGGGTACCCTGAAAAACTGTTTTTT. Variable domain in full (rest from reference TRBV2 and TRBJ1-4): EPEVTQTPSHQVTQMGQEVILRCVPISNHLYFYWYRQILGQKVEFLVSFYNNEISEKSEIFDDQFSVERPDGSNFTLKIRSTKLEDSAMYFCASSEVQGYPEKLFFGSGTQLSVL.

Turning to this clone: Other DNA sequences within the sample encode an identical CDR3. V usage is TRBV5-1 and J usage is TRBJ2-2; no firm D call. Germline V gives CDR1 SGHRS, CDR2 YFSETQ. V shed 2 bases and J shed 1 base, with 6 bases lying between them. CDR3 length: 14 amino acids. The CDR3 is CASSLRVNTGELFF. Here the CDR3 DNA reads TGCGCCAGCAGCTTAAGGGTGAACACCGGGGAGCTGTTTTTT.

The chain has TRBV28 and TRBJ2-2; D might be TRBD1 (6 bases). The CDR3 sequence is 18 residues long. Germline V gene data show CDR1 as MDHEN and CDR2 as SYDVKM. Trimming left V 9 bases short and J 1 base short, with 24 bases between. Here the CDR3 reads CARISLQGSTKNTGELFF. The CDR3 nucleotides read TGTGCCAGAATCAGTTTACAGGGTTCGACGAAGAACACCGGGGAGCTGTTTTTT.

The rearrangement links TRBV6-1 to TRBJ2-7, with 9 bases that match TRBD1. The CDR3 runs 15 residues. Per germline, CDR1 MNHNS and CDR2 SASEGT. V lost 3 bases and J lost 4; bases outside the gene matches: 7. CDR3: CASSDARDRAYEQYF. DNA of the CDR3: TGTGCCAGCAGTGATGCTCGGGACAGGGCTTACGAGCAGTACTTC.

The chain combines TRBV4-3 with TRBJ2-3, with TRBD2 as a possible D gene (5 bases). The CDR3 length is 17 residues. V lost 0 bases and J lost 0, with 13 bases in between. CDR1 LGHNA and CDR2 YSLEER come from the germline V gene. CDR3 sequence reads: CASSQDPWAGSTDTQYF. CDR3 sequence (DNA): TGCGCCAGCAGCCAAGACCCGTGGGCGGGCAGCACAGATACGCAGTATTTT.

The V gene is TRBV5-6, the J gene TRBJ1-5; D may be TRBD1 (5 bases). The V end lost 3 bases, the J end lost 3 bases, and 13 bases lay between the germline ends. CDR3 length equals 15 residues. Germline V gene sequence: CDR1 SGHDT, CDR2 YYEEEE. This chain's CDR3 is CASSSETDYNQPQHF. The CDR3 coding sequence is TGTGCCAGCAGCTCAGAGACAGACTACAATCAGCCCCAGCATTTT.

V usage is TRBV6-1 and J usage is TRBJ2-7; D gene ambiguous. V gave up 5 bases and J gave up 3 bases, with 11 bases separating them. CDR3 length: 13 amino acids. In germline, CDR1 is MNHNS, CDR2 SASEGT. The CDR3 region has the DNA TGTGCCAGCAGTCCCACGCCCGGCTACGAGCAGTACTTC. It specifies CASSPTPGYEQYF.

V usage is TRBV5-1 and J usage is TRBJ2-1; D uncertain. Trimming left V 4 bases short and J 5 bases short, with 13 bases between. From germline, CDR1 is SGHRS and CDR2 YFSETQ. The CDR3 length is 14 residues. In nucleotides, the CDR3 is TGCGCCAGCAGCATCGGCGGACCTCACAATGAGCAGTTCTTC. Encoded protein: CASSIGGPHNEQFF.

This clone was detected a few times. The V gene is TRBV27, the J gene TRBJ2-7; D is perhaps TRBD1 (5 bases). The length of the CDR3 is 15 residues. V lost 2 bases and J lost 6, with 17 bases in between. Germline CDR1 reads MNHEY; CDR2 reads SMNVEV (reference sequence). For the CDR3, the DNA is TGTGCCAGCAGTTTAAAAACAGGACCCGTCTCCGAGCAGTACTTC. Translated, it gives CASSLKTGPVSEQYF.

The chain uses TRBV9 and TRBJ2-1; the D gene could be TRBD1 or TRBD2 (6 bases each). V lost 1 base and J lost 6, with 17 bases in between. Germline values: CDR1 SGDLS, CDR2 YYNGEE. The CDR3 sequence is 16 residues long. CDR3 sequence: CASSVIAGGRGNEQFF. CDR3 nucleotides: TGTGCCAGCAGCGTAATTGCCGGGGGCCGTGGCAATGAGCAGTTCTTC.

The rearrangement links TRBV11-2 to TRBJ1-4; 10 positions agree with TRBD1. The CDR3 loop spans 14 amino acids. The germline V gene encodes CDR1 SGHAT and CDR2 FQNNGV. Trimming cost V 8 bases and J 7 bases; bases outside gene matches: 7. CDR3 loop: CASGWTGGSEKLFF. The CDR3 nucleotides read TGTGCCAGCGGGTGGACAGGGGGAAGTGAAAAACTGTTTTTT.

This CDR3 reads CASSTDRGPEQYF. CDR3 sequence (DNA): TGTGCCAGCAGTACCGACAGGGGGCCCGAGCAGTACTTC. V gene TRBV28 combines with J gene TRBJ2-7, with 10 bases identical to TRBD1. V lost 5 bases and J lost 6; bases outside the gene matches: 4. The CDR3 totals 13 residues. Germline V gene lookup returns CDR1 MDHEN and CDR2 SYDVKM.

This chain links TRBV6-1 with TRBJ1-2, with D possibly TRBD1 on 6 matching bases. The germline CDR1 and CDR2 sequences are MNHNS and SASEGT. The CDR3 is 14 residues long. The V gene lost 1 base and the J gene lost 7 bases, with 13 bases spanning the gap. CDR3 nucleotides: TGTGCCAGCAGTGAAGGTGTGGCAGGGGCTGGCTACACCTTC. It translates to CASSEGVAGAGYTF.

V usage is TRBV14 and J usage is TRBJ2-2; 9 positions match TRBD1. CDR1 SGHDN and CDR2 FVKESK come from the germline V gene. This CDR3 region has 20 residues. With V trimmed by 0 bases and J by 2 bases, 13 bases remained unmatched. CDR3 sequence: CASSQEWGQGPRLNTGELFF. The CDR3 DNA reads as TGTGCCAGCAGCCAAGAATGGGGACAGGGCCCTCGACTAAACACCGGGGAGCTGTTTTTT.

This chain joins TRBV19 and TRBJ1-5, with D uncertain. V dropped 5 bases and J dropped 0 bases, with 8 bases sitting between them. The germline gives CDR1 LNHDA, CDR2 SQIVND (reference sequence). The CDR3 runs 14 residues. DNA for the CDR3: TGTGCCAGTAGTGGACGATATAGCAATCAGCCCCAGCATTTT. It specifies CASSGRYSNQPQHF.

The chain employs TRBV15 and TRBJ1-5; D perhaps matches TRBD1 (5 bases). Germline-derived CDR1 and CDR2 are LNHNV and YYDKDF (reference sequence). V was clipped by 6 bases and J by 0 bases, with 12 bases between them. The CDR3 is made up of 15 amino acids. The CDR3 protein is CATSHQGNSNQPQHF. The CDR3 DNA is TGTGCCACCAGTCATCAGGGAAATAGCAATCAGCCCCAGCATTTT.

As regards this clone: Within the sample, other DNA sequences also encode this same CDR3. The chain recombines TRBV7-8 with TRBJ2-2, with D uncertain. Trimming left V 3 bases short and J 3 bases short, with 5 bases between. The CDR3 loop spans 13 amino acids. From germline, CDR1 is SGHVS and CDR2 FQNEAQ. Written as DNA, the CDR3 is TGTGCCAGCAGCTTCTCTGACACCGGGGAGCTGTTTTTT. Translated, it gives CASSFSDTGELFF.

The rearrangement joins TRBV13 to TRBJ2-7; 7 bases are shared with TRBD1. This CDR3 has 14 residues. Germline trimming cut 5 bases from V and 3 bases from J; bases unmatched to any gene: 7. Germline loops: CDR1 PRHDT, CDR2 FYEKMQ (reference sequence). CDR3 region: CASSTGAFDYEQYF. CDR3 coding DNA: TGTGCCAGCAGCACAGGGGCGTTTGACTACGAGCAGTACTTC. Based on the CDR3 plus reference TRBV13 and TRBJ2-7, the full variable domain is AAGVIQSPRHLIKEKRETATLKCYPIPRHDTVYWYQQGPGQDPQFLISFYEKMQSDKGSIPDRFSAQQFSDYHSELNMSSLELGDSALYFCASSTGAFDYEQYFGPGTRLTVT.

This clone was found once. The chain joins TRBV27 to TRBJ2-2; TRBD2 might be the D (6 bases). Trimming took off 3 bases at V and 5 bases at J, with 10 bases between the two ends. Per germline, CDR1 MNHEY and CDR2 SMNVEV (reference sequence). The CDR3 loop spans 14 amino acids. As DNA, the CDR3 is TGTGCCAGCAGTTTGGCCGGGAGAACCGGGGAGCTGTTTTTT. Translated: CASSLAGRTGELFF.

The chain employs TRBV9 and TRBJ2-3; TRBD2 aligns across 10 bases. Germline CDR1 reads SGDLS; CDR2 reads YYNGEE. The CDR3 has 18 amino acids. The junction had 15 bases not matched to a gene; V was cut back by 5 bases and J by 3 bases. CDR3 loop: CASSSNPGLATATDTQYF. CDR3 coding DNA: TGTGCCAGCAGTTCTAATCCGGGACTAGCGACGGCTACAGATACGCAGTATTTT.